This is a list of T cell receptor beta chains from one sample in a study of immune evolution from preneoplasia to lung adenocarcinoma. Sequencing used immunoSEQ multiplex PCR; TCRdb keeps in-frame clones, though not all of them. The sample lists roughly 6,000 clones, approximately 79% occurring once. The sequencing sample was made of FFPE minimally invasive lung adenocarcinoma tissue. The receptors stem from a person aged 50 or older with lung adenocarcinoma. Both conserved end residues are part of each CDR3. The order of the fields is D gene, J gene, clone size, V gene, CDR3 DNA, CDR3 protein. A D gene is named only where the DNA matches it firmly. The listing skips clone size in some rows; elsewhere it reads once, few, many or a size class.

-	TRBJ1-1	-	TRBV9	TGTGCCAGCAGCGTATCAGGGGTTGGAGGCACTGAAGCTTTCTTT	CASSVSGVGGTEAFF
TRBD2	TRBJ2-3	once	TRBV11-2	TGTGCCAGCAGCCCACGGACTAGCGGGGCAGATACGCAGTATTTT	CASSPRTSGADTQYF
TRBD2	TRBJ2-4	few	TRBV28	TGTGCCAGCAGTTTATCCGCCGGGACTAGCGACGTCAAAAACATTCAGTACTTC	CASSLSAGTSDVKNIQYF
TRBD2	TRBJ2-1	-	TRBV30	TGTGCCTGGAGTCTAGCGGACAATGAGCAGTTCTTC	CAWSLADNEQFF
-	TRBJ2-7	-	TRBV6-5	TGTGCCAGCGCCCTAGGGAACGAGCAGTACTTC	CASALGNEQYF
TRBD2	TRBJ2-5	-	TRBV7-9	TGTGCCAGCAGCTTACAAAGCGGGGGGGAAGAGACCCAGTACTTC	CASSLQSGGEETQYF
TRBD1	TRBJ2-1	once	TRBV30	TGTGCCTGGAGTGTGGGACAGGGGAAAGATGAGCAGTTCTTC	CAWSVGQGKDEQFF
TRBD1	TRBJ2-7	few	TRBV5-6	TGTGCCAGCAGCCTACAGGGGGCACAGGAGCAGTACTTC	CASSLQGAQEQYF
TRBD1	TRBJ2-5	-	TRBV5-1	TGCGCCAGCAGCTCCACAGGGGGCGCGGGCGGAGAGACCCAGTACTTC	CASSSTGGAGGETQYF
-	TRBJ1-5	once	TRBV28	TGTGCCAGCAGTTTATCCCAGGGCGGCAATCAGCCCCAGCATTTT	CASSLSQGGNQPQHF
TRBD2	TRBJ2-1	-	TRBV29-1	TGCAGCGTTCTTTGGACTAGTGTCAATGAGCAGTTCTTC	CSVLWTSVNEQFF
-	TRBJ1-3	-	TRBV4-1	TGCGCCAGCAGCCAAGATTTCGGCAGGGGAGTTGGAAACACCATATATTTT	CASSQDFGRGVGNTIYF
TRBD1	TRBJ1-1	-	TRBV30	TGTGCCTGGAGTCTCGGGACAGGGCGGACTGAAGCTTTCTTT	CAWSLGTGRTEAFF
-	TRBJ1-5	-	TRBV11-2	TGTGCCAGCAGGTACGGGACACAGCCCCAGCATTTT	CASRYGTQPQHF
TRBD1	TRBJ1-1	-	TRBV30	TGTGCCTGGAGACAGGGGGCCGGGGCTGAAGCTTTCTTT	CAWRQGAGAEAFF
-	TRBJ2-1	few	TRBV18	TGTGCCAGCTCACCAACTCAGGCTTACAATGAGCAGTTCTTC	CASSPTQAYNEQFF
TRBD1	TRBJ2-1	-	TRBV5-1	TGCGCCAGCAGCCTAGGACAGGGGTCCTACAATGAGCAGTTCTTC	CASSLGQGSYNEQFF
-	TRBJ2-7	few	TRBV4-1	TGCGCCAGCAGCCAACCAGGGACCTACGAGCAGTACTTC	CASSQPGTYEQYF
TRBD2	TRBJ2-1	large	TRBV7-8	TGTGCCAGCAGTCCCCGGACTAGCGAGTACAATGAGCAGTTCTTC	CASSPRTSEYNEQFF
-	TRBJ2-7	once	TRBV11-2	TGTGCCAGCAGCTTAGGGGGAGCTAGCGACCTCTCCTACGAGCAGTACTTC	CASSLGGASDLSYEQYF
TRBD1	TRBJ1-1	once	TRBV27	TGTGCCAGCAAGGGGACAGGGGTGAACACTGAAGCTTTCTTT	CASKGTGVNTEAFF
-	TRBJ1-1	few	TRBV4-1	TGCGCCAGCAGCCAAGGAACAAGAACCGACACTGAAGCTTTCTTT	CASSQGTRTDTEAFF
-	TRBJ1-4	-	TRBV27	TGTGCCAGCAGTCGTGAAGGGAGGAATGAAAAACTGTTTTTT	CASSREGRNEKLFF
-	TRBJ1-1	-	TRBV11-2	TGTGCCAGCAGCCCCCAGCGGGGGAGGGGTTGGGACACTGAAGCTTTCTTT	CASSPQRGRGWDTEAFF
-	TRBJ1-2	-	TRBV29-1	TGCAGCGTTGAAGTTGGCTACACCTTC	CSVEVGYTF
TRBD2	TRBJ2-1	-	TRBV5-1	TGCGCCAGCAGCGCTACCGGGACTAGCGGGATCAATGAGCAGTTCTTC	CASSATGTSGINEQFF
-	TRBJ1-6	-	TRBV28	TGTGCCAGTAGACCCTGGGACAATTCACCCCTCCACTTT	CASRPWDNSPLHF
TRBD1	TRBJ2-2	-	TRBV6-5	TGTGCCAGCAGGAACAGGGGCACCGGGGAGCTGTTTTTT	CASRNRGTGELFF
-	TRBJ1-4	-	TRBV15	TGTGCCACCAGCACGACTCCCGCAACTAATGAAAAACTGTTTTTT	CATSTTPATNEKLFF
TRBD1	TRBJ1-4	once	TRBV10-3	TGTGCCATCAGTGGGGGGACAGATAATGAAAAACTGTTTTTT	CAISGGTDNEKLFF
TRBD2	TRBJ2-4	-	TRBV9	TGTGCCAGCAGGGGGACTAGCGAGCAGGCCTTAAACATTCAGTACTTC	CASRGTSEQALNIQYF
-	TRBJ1-1	few	TRBV29-1	TGCAGCGTTGATCTAGGGACCCGTCGTGAAGCTTTCTTT	CSVDLGTRREAFF
-	TRBJ2-3	-	TRBV7-3	TGTGCCAGCAGCTTACTGGGGAGCACAGATACGCAGTATTTT	CASSLLGSTDTQYF
TRBD1	TRBJ1-3	-	TRBV4-1	TGCGCCAGCAGCCAACCGGGACAGGACCGCTCTGGAAACACCATATATTTT	CASSQPGQDRSGNTIYF
-	TRBJ2-5	-	TRBV5-6	TGTGCCAGCAGCGGATCCACCGGGATAGGGCAAGAGACCCAGTACTTC	CASSGSTGIGQETQYF
-	TRBJ2-1	-	TRBV2	TGTGCCAGCAAAGGGGACGCCTACAATGAGCAGTTCTTC	CASKGDAYNEQFF
-	TRBJ2-5	-	TRBV5-1	TGCGCCAGCAGCTTGTCGGGAGTCCCCCAAGAGACCCAGTACTTC	CASSLSGVPQETQYF
TRBD2	TRBJ2-1	-	TRBV2	TGTGCCAGCAGTGATAGGGGACTAGCCGGTTGGAGCTCCTACAATGAGCAGTTCTTC	CASSDRGLAGWSSYNEQFF
TRBD2	TRBJ2-3	-	TRBV9	TGTGCCAGCAGCCCTATTGGACTAGCGGGGGGTTTCACAGATACGCAGTATTTT	CASSPIGLAGGFTDTQYF
TRBD2	TRBJ2-2	once	TRBV9	TGTGCCAGCAGGAGGGAGGGCTTAAGCACCGGGGAGCTGTTTTTT	CASRREGLSTGELFF
TRBD2	TRBJ2-3	few	TRBV5-1	TGCGCCAGCAGCTTGGTGCTAGCGGGAGCAAGCACAGATACGCAGTATTTT	CASSLVLAGASTDTQYF
-	TRBJ2-7	-	TRBV15	TGTGCCACCAGCAGAGATCGCAACTCCTACGAGCAGTACTTC	CATSRDRNSYEQYF
-	TRBJ2-7	-	TRBV11-2	TGTGCCAGCAGCCTAAGACAGGCTGCAAGTTCCTACGAGCAGTACTTC	CASSLRQAASSYEQYF
-	TRBJ1-1	-	TRBV28	TGTGCCAGCAGTTTAGGGGGGCAACGGGGAGCTTTCTTT	CASSLGGQRGAFF
TRBD2	TRBJ2-5	once	TRBV9	TGTGCCAGCAGCTCCCGCGGGAGGGGTGAGGAGACCCAGTACTTC	CASSSRGRGEETQYF
TRBD1	TRBJ1-5	few	TRBV30	TGTGCCTGGAGTGCGAGGACAGGGCGATCATTATCGGATCAGCCCCAGCATTTT	CAWSARTGRSLSDQPQHF
-	TRBJ2-7	-	TRBV6-5	TGTGCCAGCAGCCAGGCCGGGCCATTGTGGAACGAGCAGTACTTC	CASSQAGPLWNEQYF
TRBD2	TRBJ2-3	-	TRBV4-1	TGCGCCAGCAGCCAAGGATTCAGCGGGGGGGCGAGGGATACGCAGTATTTT	CASSQGFSGGARDTQYF
-	TRBJ2-7	-	TRBV7-9	TGTGCCAGCAGCTTAGTGGGGTCCACCTACGAGCAGTACTTC	CASSLVGSTYEQYF